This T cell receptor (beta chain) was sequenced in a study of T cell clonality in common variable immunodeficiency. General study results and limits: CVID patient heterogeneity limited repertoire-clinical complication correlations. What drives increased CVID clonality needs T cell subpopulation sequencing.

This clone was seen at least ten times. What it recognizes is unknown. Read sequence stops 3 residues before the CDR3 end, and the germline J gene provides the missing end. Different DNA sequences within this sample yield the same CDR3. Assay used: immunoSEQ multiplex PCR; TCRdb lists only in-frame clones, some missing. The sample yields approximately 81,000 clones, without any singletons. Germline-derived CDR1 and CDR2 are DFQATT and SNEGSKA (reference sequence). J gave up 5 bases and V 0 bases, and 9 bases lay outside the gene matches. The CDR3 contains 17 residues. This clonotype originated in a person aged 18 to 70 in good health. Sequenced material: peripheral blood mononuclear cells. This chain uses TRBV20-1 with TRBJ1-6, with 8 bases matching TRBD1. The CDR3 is CSARDLTQGADNSPLHF. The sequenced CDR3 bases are TGCAGTGCTAGAGATCTAACGCAGGGGGCCGATAATTCACCC.